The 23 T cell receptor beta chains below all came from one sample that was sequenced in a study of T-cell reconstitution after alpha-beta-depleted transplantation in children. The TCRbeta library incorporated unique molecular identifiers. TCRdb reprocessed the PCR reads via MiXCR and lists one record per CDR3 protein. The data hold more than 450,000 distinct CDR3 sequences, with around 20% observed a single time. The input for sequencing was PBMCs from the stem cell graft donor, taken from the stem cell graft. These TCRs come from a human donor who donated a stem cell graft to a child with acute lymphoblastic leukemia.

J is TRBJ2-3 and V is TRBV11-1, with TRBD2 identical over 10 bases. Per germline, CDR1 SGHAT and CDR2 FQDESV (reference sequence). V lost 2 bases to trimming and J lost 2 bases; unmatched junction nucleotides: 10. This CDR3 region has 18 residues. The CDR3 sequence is CASSLKVASGGFTDTQYF. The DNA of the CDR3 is TGTGCCAGCAGCTTAAAAGTCGCTAGCGGGGGCTTCACAGATACGCAGTATTTT.

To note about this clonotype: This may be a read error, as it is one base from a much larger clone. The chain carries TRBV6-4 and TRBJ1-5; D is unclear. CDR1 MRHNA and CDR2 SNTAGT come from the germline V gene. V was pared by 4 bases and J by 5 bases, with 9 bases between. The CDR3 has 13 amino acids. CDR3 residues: CASSVQRDQPQHF. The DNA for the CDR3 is TGTGCCAGCAGTGTACAGCGAGATCAGCCCCAGCATTTT.

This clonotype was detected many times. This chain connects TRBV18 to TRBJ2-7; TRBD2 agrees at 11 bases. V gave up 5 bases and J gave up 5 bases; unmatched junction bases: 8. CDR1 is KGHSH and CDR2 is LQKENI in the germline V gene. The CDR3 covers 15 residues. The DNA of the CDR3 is TGTGCCAGCTCATCTCTAGCGGGAGGTGCCCACGAGCAGTACTTC. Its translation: CASSSLAGGAHEQYF. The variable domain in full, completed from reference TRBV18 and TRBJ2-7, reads NAGVMQNPRHLVRRRGQEARLRCSPMKGHSHVYWYRQLPEEGLKFMVYLQKENIIDESGMPKERFSAEFPKEGPSILRIQQVVRGDSAAYFCASSSLAGGAHEQYFGPGTRLTVT.

In DNA form, the CDR3 reads TGTGCCAGCAGTGTCGTACCGGGGGCGAACGAGCAGTACTTC. This encodes CASSVVPGANEQYF. This chain joins TRBV6-1 and TRBJ2-7; D is tentatively TRBD1 or TRBD2 (6 bases each). This CDR3 spans 14 amino acids. V was pared by 4 bases and J by 5 bases, with 15 bases between. Germline V CDR1 and CDR2: MNHNS, SASEGT.

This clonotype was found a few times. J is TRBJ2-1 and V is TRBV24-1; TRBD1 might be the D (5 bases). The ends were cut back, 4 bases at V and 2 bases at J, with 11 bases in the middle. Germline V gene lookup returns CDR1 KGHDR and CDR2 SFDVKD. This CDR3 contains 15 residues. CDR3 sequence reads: CATSEGAGPYNEQFF. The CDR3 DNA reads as TGTGCCACCAGTGAAGGGGCAGGCCCCTACAATGAGCAGTTCTTC.

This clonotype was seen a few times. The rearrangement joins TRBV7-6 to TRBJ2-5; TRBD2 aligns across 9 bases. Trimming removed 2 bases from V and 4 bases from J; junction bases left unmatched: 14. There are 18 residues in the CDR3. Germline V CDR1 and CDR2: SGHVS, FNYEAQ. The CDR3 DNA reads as TGTGCCAGCAGCTTAATGAGCGGGAGGATTGGGTTGGGAGAGACCCAGTACTTC. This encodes CASSLMSGRIGLGETQYF. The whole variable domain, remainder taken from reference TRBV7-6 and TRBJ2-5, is GAGVSQSPRYKVTKRGQDVALRCDPISGHVSLYWYRQALGQGPEFLTYFNYEAQQDKSGLPNDRFSAERPEGSISTLTIQRTEQRDSAMYRCASSLMSGRIGLGETQYFGPGTRLLVL.

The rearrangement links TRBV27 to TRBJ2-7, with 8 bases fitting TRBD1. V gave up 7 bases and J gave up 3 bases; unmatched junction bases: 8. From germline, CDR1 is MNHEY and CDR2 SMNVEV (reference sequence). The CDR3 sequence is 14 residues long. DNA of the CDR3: TGTGCCAGCACCAATCTCGGACAGGGCTACGAGCAGTACTTC. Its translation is CASTNLGQGYEQYF.

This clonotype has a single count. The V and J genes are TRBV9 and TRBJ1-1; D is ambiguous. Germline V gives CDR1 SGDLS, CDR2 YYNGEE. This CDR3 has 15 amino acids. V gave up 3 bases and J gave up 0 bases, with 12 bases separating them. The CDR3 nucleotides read TGTGCCAGCAGCGGCTATAGCGGGGTGAACACTGAAGCTTTCTTT. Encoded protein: CASSGYSGVNTEAFF. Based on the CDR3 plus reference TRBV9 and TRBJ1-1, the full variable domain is DSGVTQTPKHLITATGQRVTLRCSPRSGDLSVYWYQQSLDQGLQFLIQYYNGEERAKGNILERFSAQQFPDLHSELNLSSLELGDSALYFCASSGYSGVNTEAFFGQGTRLTVV.

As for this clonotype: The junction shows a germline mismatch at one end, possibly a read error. Here the CDR3 DNA reads TGCTGTGCTAGAGAGGGTAATCAGGGGACGATCTATGGCTACACCTTC. Translating it yields CCAREGNQGTIYGYTF. The chain carries TRBV20-1 and TRBJ1-2; D perhaps matches TRBD1 (6 bases). Germline V gene sequence: CDR1 DFQATT, CDR2 SNEGSKA (reference sequence). The CDR3 has 16 residues.

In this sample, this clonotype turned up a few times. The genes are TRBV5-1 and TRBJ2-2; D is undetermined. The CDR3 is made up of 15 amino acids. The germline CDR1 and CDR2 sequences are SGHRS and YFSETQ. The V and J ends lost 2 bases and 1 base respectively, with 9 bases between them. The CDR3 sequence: CASSLNGMNTGELFF. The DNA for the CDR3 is TGCGCCAGCAGCTTAAACGGAATGAACACCGGGGAGCTGTTTTTT.

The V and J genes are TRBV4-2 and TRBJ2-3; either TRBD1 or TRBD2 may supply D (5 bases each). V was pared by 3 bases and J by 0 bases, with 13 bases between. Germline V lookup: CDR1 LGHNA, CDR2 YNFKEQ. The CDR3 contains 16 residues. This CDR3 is CASSHGQGGSTDTQYF. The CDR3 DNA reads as TGTGCCAGCAGCCATGGGCAGGGCGGGAGCACAGATACGCAGTATTTT.

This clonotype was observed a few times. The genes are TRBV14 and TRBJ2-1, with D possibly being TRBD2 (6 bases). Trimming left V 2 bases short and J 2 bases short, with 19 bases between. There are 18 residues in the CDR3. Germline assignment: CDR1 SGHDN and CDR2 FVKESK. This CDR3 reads CASSQQYIGGEAYNEQFF. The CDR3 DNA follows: TGTGCCAGCAGCCAACAGTACATCGGCGGGGAAGCCTACAATGAGCAGTTCTTC. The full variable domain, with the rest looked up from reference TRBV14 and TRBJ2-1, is EAGVTQFPSHSVIEKGQTVTLRCDPISGHDNLYWYRRVMGKEIKFLLHFVKESKQDESGMPNNRFLAERTGGTYSTLKVQPAELEDSGVYFCASSQQYIGGEAYNEQFFGPGTRLTVL.

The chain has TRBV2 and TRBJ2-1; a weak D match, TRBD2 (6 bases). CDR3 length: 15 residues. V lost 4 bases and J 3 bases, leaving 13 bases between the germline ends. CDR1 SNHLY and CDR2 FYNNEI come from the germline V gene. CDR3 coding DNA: TGTGCCAGCAGTGTGTATAGCGGCATCTACAATGAGCAGTTCTTC. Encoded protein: CASSVYSGIYNEQFF.

The CDR3 DNA reads as TGTGCCAGCAGCTTCCACCGCGGGAGTGGTGAGCAGTTCTTC. This sequence encodes CASSFHRGSGEQFF. The chain recombines TRBV7-3 with TRBJ2-1, with 7 nucleotides matching TRBD2. The CDR3 loop spans 14 amino acids. CDR1 and CDR2 (germline): SGHTA, FQGTGA. V gave up 3 bases and J gave up 9 bases; unmatched junction bases: 8.

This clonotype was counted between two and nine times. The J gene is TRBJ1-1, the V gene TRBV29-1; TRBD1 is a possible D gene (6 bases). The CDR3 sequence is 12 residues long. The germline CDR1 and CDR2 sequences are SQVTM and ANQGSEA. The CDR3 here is CSSSRGPAEAFF. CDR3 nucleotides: TGCAGTTCCTCCAGGGGACCGGCTGAAGCTTTCTTT.

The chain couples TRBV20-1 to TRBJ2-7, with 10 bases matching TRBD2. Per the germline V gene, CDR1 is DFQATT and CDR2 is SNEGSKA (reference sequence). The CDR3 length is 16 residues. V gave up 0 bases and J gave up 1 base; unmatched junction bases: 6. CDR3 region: CSARDGRTSGSYEQYF. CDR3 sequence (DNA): TGCAGTGCTAGAGATGGGAGGACTAGCGGTTCCTACGAGCAGTACTTC.

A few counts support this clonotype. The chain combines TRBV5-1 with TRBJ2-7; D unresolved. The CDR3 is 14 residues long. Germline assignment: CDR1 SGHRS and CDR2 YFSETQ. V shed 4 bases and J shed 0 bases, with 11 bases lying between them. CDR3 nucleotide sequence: TGCGCCAGCAGCCCGCCATCCCGCTCCTACGAGCAGTACTTC. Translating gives CASSPPSRSYEQYF.

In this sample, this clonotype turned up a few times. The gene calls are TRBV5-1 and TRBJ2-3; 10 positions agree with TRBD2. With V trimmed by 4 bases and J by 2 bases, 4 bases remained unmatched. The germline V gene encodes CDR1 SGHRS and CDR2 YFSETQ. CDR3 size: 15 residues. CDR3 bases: TGCGCCAGCAGCCCTACTAGCGGGAACACAGATACGCAGTATTTT. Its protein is CASSPTSGNTDTQYF.

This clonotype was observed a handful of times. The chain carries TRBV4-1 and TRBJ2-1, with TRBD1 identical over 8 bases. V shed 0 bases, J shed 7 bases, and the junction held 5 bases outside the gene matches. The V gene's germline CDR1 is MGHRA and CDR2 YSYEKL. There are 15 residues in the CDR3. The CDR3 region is CASSQDRGTGNEQFF. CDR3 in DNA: TGCGCCAGCAGCCAAGATCGGGGGACAGGTAATGAGCAGTTCTTC.

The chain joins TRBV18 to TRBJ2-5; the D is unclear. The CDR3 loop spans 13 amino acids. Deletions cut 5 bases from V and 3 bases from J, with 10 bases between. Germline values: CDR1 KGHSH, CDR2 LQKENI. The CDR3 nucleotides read TGTGCCAGCTCATCACAAAACGAAGAGACCCAGTACTTC. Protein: CASSSQNEETQYF.

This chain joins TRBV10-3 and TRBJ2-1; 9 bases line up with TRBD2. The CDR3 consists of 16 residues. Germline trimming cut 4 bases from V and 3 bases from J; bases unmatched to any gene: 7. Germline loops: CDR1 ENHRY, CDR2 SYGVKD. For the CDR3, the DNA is TGTGCCATCAGTGCCTTAGCGGGAGTAGGCTACAATGAGCAGTTCTTC. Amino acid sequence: CAISALAGVGYNEQFF.

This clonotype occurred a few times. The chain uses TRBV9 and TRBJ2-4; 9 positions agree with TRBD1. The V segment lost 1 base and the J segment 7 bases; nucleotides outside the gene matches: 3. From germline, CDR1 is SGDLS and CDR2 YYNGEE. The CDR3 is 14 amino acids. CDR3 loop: CASSVSTGGNIQYF. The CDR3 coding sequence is TGTGCCAGCAGCGTATCGACAGGGGGGAACATTCAGTACTTC.

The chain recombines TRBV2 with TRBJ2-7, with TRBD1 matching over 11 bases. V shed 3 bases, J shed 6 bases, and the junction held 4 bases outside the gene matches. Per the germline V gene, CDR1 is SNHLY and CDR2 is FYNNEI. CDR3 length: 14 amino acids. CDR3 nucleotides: TGTGCCAGCAGTGACGGGACAGGGGGGAGCGAGCAGTACTTC. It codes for CASSDGTGGSEQYF.